This TCR beta chain originates from a study of shared clonotypes between healthy human individuals. Study-wide context: The plates for each donor numbered three CD4 naive, three CD4 memory, two CD8 naive and one CD8 memory. General observations from the study: The naive CD4 repertoires of four donors were compared, and approximately 4.5% of clonotypes were shared. An anticipated effect of sequencing depth on clonotype sharing among donors was recognized.

Concerning this clone: Antigen specificity is unknown.

Every one of the donors was a Caucasian adult that lived in Nashville, Tennessee. TCRdb's copy holds only in-frame clones and misses some; the assay was immunoSEQ multiplex PCR. Here the sample spans a few million clones, 90% to 95% being singletons. Germline loops: CDR1 SNHLY, CDR2 FYNNEI. After removal of 7 bases from V and 2 bases from J, the junction contained 11 bases not matched to a gene. The CDR3 contains 15 residues. The J gene is TRBJ2-7, the V gene TRBV2; the match to TRBD2 covers 7 bases. This TCR was recovered from a man between 18 and 29 years old in good health. Some clones in this sample may be carry-over from other donors' samples. Sequencing was done on a sample of naive CD4+ T cells from PBMCs. As to subset: CD45RA+ positively selected. CDR3 nucleotides: TGTGCCAGCACCCCTGGGGCTAGCGGTACCTACGAGCAGTACTTC. Residues: CASTPGASGTYEQYF.